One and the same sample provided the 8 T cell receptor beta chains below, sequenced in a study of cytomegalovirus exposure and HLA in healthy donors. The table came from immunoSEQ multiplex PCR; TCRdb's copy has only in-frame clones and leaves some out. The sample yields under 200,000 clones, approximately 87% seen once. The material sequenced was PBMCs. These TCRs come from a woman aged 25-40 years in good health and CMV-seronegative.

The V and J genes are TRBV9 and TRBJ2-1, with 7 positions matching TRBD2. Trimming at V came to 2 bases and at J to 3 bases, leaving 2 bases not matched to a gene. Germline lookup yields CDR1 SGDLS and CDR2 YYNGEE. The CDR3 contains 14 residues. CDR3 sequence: CASSVGLVYNEQFF. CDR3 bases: TGTGCCAGCAGCGTTGGACTAGTCTACAATGAGCAGTTCTTC.

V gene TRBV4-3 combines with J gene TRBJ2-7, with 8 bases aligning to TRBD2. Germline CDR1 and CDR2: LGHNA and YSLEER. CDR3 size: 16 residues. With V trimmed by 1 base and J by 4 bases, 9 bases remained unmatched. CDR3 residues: CASSQGPPGGGYEQYF. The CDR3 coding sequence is TGCGCCAGCAGCCAAGGGCCTCCGGGAGGGGGGTACGAGCAGTACTTC.

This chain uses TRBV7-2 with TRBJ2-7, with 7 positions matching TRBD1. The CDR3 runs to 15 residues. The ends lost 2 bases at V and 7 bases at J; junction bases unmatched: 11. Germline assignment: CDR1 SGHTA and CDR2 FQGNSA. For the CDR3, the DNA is TGTGCCAGCAGCTTAACCGGACAGGACCTTTGGGAGCAGTACTTC. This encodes CASSLTGQDLWEQYF.

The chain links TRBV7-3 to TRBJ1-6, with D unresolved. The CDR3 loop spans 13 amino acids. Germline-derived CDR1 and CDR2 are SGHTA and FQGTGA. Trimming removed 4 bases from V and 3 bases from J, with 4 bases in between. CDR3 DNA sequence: TGTGCCAGCAGCTGGGACTATAATTCACCCCTCCACTTT. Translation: CASSWDYNSPLHF.

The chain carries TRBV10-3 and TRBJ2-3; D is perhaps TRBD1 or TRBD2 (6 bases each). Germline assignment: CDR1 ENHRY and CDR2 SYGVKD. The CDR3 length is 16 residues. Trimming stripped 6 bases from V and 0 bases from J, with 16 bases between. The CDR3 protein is CAISSTTGTSTDTQYF. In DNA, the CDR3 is TGTGCCATCAGCTCCACAACAGGGACTAGCACAGATACGCAGTATTTT.

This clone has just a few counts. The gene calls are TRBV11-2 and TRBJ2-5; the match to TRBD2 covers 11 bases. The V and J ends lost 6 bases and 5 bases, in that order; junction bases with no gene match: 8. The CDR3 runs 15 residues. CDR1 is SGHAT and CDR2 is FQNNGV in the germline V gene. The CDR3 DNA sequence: TGTGCCAGCAGTTCGACCGGGACTAGCGGCGAGACCCAGTACTTC. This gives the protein CASSSTGTSGETQYF.

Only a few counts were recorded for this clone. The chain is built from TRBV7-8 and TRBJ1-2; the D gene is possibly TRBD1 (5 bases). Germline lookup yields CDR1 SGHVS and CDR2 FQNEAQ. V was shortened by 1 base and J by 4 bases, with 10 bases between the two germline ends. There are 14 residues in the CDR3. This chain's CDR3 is CASSLEGAGYGYTF. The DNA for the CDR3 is TGTGCCAGCAGCTTAGAAGGGGCCGGCTATGGCTACACCTTC.

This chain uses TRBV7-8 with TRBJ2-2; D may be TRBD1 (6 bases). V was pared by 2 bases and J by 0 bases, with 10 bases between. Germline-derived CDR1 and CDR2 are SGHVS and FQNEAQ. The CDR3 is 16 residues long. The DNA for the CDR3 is TGTGCCAGCAGCTTAATGACAGGAGCGAACACCGGGGAGCTGTTTTTT. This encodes CASSLMTGANTGELFF.